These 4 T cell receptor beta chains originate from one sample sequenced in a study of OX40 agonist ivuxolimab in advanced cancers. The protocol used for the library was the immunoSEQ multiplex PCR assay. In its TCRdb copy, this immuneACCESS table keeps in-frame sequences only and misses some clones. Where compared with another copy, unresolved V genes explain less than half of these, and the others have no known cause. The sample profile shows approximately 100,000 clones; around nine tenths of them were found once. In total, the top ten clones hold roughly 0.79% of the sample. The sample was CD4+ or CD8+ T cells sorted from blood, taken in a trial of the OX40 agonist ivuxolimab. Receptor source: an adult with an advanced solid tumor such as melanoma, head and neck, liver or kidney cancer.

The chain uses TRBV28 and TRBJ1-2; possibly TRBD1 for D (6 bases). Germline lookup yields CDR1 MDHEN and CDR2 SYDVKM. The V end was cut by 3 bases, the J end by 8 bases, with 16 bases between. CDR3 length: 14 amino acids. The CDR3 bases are TGTGCCAGCAGTTTTGAGGACAGCTTAAGGGGCTACACCTTC. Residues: CASSFEDSLRGYTF.

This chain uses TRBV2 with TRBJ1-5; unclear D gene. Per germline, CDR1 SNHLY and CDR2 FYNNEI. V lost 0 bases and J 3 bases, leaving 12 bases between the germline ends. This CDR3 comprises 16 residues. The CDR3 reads CASSEALGGLNQPQHF. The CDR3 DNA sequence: TGTGCCAGCAGTGAAGCGTTGGGCGGCCTCAATCAGCCCCAGCATTTT. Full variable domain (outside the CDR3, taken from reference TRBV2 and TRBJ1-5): EPEVTQTPSHQVTQMGQEVILRCVPISNHLYFYWYRQILGQKVEFLVSFYNNEISEKSEIFDDQFSVERPDGSNFTLKIRSTKLEDSAMYFCASSEALGGLNQPQHFGDGTRLSIL.

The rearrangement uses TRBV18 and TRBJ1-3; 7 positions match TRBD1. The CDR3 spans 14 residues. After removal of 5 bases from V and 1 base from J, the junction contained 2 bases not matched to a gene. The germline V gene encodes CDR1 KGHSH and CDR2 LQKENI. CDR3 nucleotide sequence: TGTGCCAGCTCAGAGGACAGGTCTGGAAACACCATATATTTT. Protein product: CASSEDRSGNTIYF.

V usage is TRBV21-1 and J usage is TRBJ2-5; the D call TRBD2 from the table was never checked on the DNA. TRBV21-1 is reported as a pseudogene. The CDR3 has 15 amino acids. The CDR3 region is CASSHVAGGQETQYF. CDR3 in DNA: TGTGCCAGCAGTCATGTAGCGGGGGGGCAGGAGACCCAGTACTTC.